The clone carrying this T cell receptor (beta chain) was detected many times. Its antigen is unknown. The germline V gene encodes CDR1 LGHNA and CDR2 YNFKEQ. This CDR3 has 18 amino acids. Trimming removed 0 bases at V and 3 bases at J, with 17 bases between. For TCRbeta, the library was prepared with unique molecular identifiers. TCRdb ran MiXCR on the PCR reads and lists one entry per CDR3 protein. The table includes hundreds of thousands of distinct CDR3 sequences, roughly a tenth detected once. The data belong to a study of T-cell reconstitution after alpha-beta-depleted transplantation in children. Whole-study findings and limits: Reports say that about two months after transplant, the alpha-beta T cells came out of several hundred graft clones that had expanded.

The material was PBMCs, obtained before TCRalphabeta/CD19-depleted stem cell transplant. This clonotype was sampled from a child under 10 years old with inherited bone marrow failure, due to receive a stem cell transplant. The chain has TRBV4-2 and TRBJ1-4, with D possibly TRBD1 on 5 matching bases. The CDR3 coding sequence is TGTGCCAGCAGCCAAGATATATGGATCATCAGGGCTAATGAAAAACTGTTTTTT. This codes for CASSQDIWIIRANEKLFF.